The TCR beta chain under discussion was sequenced for a study of PD-L1 blockade in urothelial cancer. Generated by immunoSEQ multiplex PCR, the TCRdb table keeps only in-frame clones and is missing some. The sample consists of about 90,000 clones, 90% of them appearing once. In this sample, this clone turned up a few times. The junction had 7 bases not matched to a gene; V was cut back by 4 bases and J by 7 bases. Germline assignment: CDR1 MGHRA and CDR2 YSYEKL. This CDR3 region has 14 residues. This chain joins TRBV4-1 and TRBJ1-2, with 9 bases that match TRBD1. The sample consisted of PBMCs, taken around atezolizumab (anti-PD-L1) treatment. This receptor was taken from a man in his sixties with urothelial cancer. The CDR3 protein is CASSPPGQGFGYTF. In DNA, the CDR3 is TGCGCCAGCAGCCCCCCGGGACAGGGCTTTGGCTACACCTTC.